Detailed here is one TCR beta chain. This entry belongs to a study of CD8 T cells in Susac syndrome. After extraction with the RNeasy kit, about 0.45 to 1 ug of the RNA was reverse transcribed using random hexamers. Each CDR3 protein gets one entry after TCRdb re-called the immunoSEQ multiplex PCR reads with MiXCR. The repertoire holds around 100,000 distinct CDR3 sequences, with about 95% as singletons. CDR1 and CDR2 (germline): MNHNY, SVGAGI (reference sequence). The V end lost 5 bases, the J end lost 7 bases, and 12 bases lay between the germline ends. This CDR3 region has 13 residues. The sample taken for sequencing was CD8+ T cells from PBMCs. The rearrangement joins TRBV6-6 to TRBJ2-1, with D perhaps TRBD1 (6 bases). The TCR originated in a human donor with Susac syndrome. The CDR3 bases are TGTGCCAGCAGTGGGGACAACTATAATGAGCAGTTCTTC. This translates into CASSGDNYNEQFF.